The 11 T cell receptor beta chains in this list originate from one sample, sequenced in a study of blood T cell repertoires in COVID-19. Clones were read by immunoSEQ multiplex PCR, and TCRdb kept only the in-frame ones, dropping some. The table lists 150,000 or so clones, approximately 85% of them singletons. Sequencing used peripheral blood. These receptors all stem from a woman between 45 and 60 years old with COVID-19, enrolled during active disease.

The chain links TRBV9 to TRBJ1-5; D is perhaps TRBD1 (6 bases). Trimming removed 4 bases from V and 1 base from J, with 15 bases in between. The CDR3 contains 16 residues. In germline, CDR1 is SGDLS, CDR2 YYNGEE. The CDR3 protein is CASSSRQVESNQPQHF. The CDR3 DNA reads TGTGCCAGCAGCTCGCGACAGGTCGAGAGCAATCAGCCCCAGCATTTT.

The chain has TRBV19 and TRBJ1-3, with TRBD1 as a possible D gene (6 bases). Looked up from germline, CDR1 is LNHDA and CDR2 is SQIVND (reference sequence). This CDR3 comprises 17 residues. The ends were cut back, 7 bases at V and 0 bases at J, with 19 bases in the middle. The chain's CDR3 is CASTPLDSGLSGNTIYF. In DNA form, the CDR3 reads TGTGCCAGTACCCCCTTGGACAGCGGTCTCTCTGGAAACACCATATATTTT.

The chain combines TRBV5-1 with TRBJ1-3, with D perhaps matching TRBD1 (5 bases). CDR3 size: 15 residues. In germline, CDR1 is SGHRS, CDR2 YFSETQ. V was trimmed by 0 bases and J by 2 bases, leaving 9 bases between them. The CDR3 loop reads CASSLGQGPGNTIYF. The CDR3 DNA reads TGCGCCAGCAGCTTGGGGCAGGGCCCTGGAAACACCATATATTTT.

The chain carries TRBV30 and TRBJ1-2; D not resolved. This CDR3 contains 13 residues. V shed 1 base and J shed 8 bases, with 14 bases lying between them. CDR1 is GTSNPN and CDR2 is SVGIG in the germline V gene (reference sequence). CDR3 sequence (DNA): TGTGCCTGGAGTGGTCGACTAGATGGGGGCTACACCTTC. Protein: CAWSGRLDGGYTF.

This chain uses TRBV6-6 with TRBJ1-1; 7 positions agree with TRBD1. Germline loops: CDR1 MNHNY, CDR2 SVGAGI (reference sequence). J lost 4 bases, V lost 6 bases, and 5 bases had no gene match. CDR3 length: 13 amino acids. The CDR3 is CASRLPGGTEAFF. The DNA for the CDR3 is TGTGCCAGCAGGCTTCCAGGGGGCACTGAAGCTTTCTTT.

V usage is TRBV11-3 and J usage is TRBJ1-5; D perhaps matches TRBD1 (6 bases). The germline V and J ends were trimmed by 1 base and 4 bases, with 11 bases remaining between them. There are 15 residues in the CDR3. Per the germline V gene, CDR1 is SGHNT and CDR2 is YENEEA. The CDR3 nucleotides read TGTGCCAGCAGCTTAGGGGGTACAGGGAATCAGCCCCAGCATTTT. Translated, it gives CASSLGGTGNQPQHF.

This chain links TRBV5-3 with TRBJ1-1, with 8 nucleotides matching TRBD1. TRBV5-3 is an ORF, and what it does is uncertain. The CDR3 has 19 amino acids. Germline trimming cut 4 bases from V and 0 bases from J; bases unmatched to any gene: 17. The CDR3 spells CARSTPERDQGAMNTEAFF. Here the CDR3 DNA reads TGTGCCAGAAGCACCCCCGAGCGGGACCAGGGGGCAATGAACACTGAAGCTTTCTTT.

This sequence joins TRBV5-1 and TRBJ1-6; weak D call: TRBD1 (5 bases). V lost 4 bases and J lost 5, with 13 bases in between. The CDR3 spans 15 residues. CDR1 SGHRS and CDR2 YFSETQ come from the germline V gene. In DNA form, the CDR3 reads TGCGCCAGCAGCCCGGGCGGGACCGATAATTCACCCCTCCACTTT. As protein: CASSPGGTDNSPLHF.

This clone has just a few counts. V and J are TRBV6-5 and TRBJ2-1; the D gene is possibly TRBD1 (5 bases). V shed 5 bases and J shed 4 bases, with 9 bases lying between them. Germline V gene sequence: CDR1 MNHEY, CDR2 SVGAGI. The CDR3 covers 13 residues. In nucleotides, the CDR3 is TGTGCCAGCAGTCCCCGACAGTACAATGAGCAGTTCTTC. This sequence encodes CASSPRQYNEQFF.

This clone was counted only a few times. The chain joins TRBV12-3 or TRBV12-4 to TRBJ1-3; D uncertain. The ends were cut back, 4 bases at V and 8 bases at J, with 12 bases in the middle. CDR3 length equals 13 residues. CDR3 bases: TGTGCCAGCAGTTCCGGCCGGGGTGACACCATATATTTT. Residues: CASSSGRGDTIYF.

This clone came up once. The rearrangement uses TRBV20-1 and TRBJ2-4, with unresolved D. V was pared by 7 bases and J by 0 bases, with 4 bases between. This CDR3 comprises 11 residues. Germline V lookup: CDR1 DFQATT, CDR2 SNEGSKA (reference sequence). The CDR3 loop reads CSGLAKNIQYF. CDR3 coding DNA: TGCAGTGGGCTAGCCAAAAACATTCAGTACTTC.